The clone carrying this TCR beta chain has only one observation. The data belong to a study of T cell changes during pregnancy in multiple sclerosis. Data came from immunoSEQ multiplex PCR; TCRdb stores just in-frame clones and leaves some out. The sample has some 40,000 clones; approximately 94% are singletons. There are 13 residues in the CDR3. The V end was cut by 5 bases, the J end by 3 bases, with 11 bases between. The germline CDR1 and CDR2 sequences are SGHRS and YFSETQ. The chain links TRBV5-1 to TRBJ1-2, with D perhaps TRBD1 (6 bases). The sequence was obtained from a female donor with multiple sclerosis, enrolled in a pregnancy study. The starting material was CD4+ T cells from peripheral blood mononuclear cells, obtained after pregnancy. The CDR3 region has the DNA TGCGCCAGCAGTACGACAGGAGACTATGGCTACACCTTC. This codes for CASSTTGDYGYTF.